This TCR beta chain is drawn from a study of cytomegalovirus exposure and HLA in healthy donors. Points from the study as a whole: A likely sequencing artifact accounted for one observed cluster of highly shared sequence variants. Reportedly, HLA-A and HLA-B alleles of most subjects were accurately predicted from TCR beta.

Of note for this clone: Its antigen is still unknown.

This PCR relied on a set of 60 Vbeta primers and 13 Jbeta primers. Sequenced by immunoSEQ multiplex PCR; TCRdb stores in-frame clones only, minus some. The profile shows 150,000 to 200,000 clones, about 80% of them singletons. This clonotype originated in a woman between 45 and 65 years old in good health and CMV-seronegative. Sequences were obtained from PBMCs.

CDR3 nucleotides: TGTGCCAGCAGTCCGCAGGTGAATGACAATGAGCAGTTCTTC. Its translation: CASSPQVNDNEQFF. This chain joins TRBV28 and TRBJ2-1, with unresolved D. Germline assignment: CDR1 MDHEN and CDR2 SYDVKM. V dropped 5 bases and J dropped 5 bases, with 13 bases sitting between them. There are 14 residues in the CDR3. The whole variable domain, filled in from reference TRBV28 and TRBJ2-1, reads DVKVTQSSRYLVKRTGEKVFLECVQDMDHENMFWYRQDPGLGLRLIYFSYDVKMKEKGDIPEGYSVSREKKERFSLILESASTNQTSMYLCASSPQVNDNEQFFGPGTRLTVL.